This T cell receptor beta chain comes out of a study of T cells in tuberculosis. In the study overall: CD1B tetramers identified T cells specific for mycobacterial lipid GMM. Study observations and caveats: Shorter CDR3-alpha in active tuberculosis partly drove smaller distances. Samples were chosen by availability of cryopreserved specimens. GMM-specific TCRs were nearer to active tuberculosis alpha repertoires, suggesting expansion.

To note about this clone: Its target is unknown.

The CDR3 loop spans 14 amino acids. CDR1 and CDR2 (germline): MNHEY, SVGAGI. V lost 2 bases and J lost 0, with 8 bases in between. Libraries were prepared by immunoSEQ multiplex PCR; TCRdb keeps only in-frame clonotypes and omits some of them. The data hold tens of thousands of clones, with around 92% observed a single time. The receptor was isolated from a donor aged 10-30 years with latent tuberculosis or without tuberculosis infection. Some clones in this sample may be carry-over from other donors' samples. This sequence joins TRBV6-5 and TRBJ2-7, with a possible D match to TRBD1 (6 bases). The source material was PBMCs. The CDR3 is CASSYDRYSYEQYF. The DNA for the CDR3 is TGTGCCAGCAGTTACGACAGGTACTCCTACGAGCAGTACTTC.